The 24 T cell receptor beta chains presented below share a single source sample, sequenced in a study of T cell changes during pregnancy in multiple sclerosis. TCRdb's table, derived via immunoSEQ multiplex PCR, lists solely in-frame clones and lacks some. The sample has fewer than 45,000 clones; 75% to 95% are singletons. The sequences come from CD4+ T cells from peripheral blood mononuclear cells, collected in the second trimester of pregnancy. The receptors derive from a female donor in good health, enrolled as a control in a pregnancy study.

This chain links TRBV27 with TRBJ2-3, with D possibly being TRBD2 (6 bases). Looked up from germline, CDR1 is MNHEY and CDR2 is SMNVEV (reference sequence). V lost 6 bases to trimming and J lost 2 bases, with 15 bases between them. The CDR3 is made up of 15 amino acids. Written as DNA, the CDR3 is TGTGCCAGCAGGGCCGGGGGTTTTATCACAGATACGCAGTATTTT. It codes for CASRAGGFITDTQYF.

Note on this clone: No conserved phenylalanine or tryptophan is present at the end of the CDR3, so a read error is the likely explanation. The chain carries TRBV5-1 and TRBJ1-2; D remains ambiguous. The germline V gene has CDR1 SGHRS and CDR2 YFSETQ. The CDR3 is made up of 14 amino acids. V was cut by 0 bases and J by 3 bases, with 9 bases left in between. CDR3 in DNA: TGCGCCAGCAGCTTGGAGAGGGCCGACTATGGCTACACCCTC. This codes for CASSLERADYGYTL.

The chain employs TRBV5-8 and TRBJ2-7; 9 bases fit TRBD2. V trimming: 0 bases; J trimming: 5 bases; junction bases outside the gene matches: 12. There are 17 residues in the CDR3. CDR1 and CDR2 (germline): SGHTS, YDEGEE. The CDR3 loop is CASSLGGLSGSQNEQYF. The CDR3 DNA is TGTGCCAGCAGCTTGGGGGGCCTTAGCGGGAGTCAAAACGAGCAGTACTTC.

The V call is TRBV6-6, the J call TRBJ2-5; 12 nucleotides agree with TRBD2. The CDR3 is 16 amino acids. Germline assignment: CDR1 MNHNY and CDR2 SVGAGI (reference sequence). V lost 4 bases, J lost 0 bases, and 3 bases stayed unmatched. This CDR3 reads CASSFGLAGNQETQYF. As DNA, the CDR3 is TGTGCCAGCAGTTTTGGACTAGCGGGAAACCAAGAGACCCAGTACTTC.

The CDR3 here is CAISVSGLAGGPGEQYF. CDR3 sequence (DNA): TGTGCCATCAGTGTTTCGGGACTAGCGGGGGGCCCGGGGGAGCAGTACTTC. The J gene is TRBJ2-7, the V gene TRBV10-3; 15 bases map to TRBD2. The CDR3 is 17 amino acids. Germline CDR1 is ENHRY and CDR2 is SYGVKD. The trim removed 4 bases at V and 7 bases at J, leaving 11 bases unmatched.

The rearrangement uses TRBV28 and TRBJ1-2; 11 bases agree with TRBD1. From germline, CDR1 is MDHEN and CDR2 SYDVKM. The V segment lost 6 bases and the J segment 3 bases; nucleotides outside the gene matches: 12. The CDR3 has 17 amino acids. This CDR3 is CASSPVTGQGAYYGYTF. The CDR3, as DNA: TGTGCCAGCAGCCCCGTTACCGGACAGGGGGCGTACTATGGCTACACCTTC.

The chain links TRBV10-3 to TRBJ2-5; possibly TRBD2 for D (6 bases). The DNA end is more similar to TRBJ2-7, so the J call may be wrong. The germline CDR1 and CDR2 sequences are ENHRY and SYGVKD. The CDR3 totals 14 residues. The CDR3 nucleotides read TGTGCCATCGGGGAGGCAGCCCTATCCTACGAGCAGTACTTC. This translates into CAIGEAALSYEQYF.

Written as DNA, the CDR3 is TGTGCCAGCATTCCCGGGGGGCCCCCCTACAATGAGCAGTTCTTC. Its translation: CASIPGGPPYNEQFF. The chain employs TRBV6-6 and TRBJ2-1, with a tentative D call TRBD2 (7 bases). CDR3 length: 15 amino acids. CDR1 and CDR2 (germline): MNHNY, SVGAGI (reference sequence). Trimming stripped 7 bases from V and 2 bases from J, with 15 bases between.

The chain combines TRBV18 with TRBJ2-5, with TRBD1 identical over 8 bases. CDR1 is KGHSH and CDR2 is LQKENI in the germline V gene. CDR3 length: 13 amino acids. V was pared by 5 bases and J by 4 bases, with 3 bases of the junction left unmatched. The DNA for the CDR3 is TGTGCCAGCTCAAATACAGGGGGAGAGACCCAGTACTTC. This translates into CASSNTGGETQYF.

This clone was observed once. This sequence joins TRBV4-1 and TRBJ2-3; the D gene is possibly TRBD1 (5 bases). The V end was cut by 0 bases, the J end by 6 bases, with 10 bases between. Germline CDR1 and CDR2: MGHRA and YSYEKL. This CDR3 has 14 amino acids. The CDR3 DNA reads TGCGCCAGCAGCCAAGAGGGGCCAAGGGATACGCAGTATTTT. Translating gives CASSQEGPRDTQYF.

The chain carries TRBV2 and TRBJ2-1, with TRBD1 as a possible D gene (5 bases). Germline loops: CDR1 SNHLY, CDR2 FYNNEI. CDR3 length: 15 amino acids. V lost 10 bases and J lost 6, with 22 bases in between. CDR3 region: CAIPKAQGLVNEQFF. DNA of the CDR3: TGTGCCATCCCGAAGGCCCAGGGCCTTGTCAATGAGCAGTTCTTC.

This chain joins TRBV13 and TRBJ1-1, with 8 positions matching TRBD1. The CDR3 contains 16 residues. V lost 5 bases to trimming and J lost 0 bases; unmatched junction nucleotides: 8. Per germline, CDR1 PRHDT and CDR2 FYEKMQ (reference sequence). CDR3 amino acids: CASSHRTGRLNTEAFF. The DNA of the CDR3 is TGTGCCAGCAGCCACAGGACAGGGCGGTTGAACACTGAAGCTTTCTTT.

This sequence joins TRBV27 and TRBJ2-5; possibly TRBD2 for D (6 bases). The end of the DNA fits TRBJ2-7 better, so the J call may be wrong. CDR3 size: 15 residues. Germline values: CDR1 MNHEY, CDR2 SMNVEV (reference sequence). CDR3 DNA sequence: TGTGCCAGCAGGCAAGGACTAATCGGAACCTACGAGCAGTACTTC. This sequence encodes CASRQGLIGTYEQYF.

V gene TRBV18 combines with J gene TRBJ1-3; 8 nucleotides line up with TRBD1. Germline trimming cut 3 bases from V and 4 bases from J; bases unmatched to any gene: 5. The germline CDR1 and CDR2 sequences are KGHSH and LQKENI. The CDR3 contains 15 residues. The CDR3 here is CASSPDWTGGNTIYF. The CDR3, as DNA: TGTGCCAGCTCACCCGATTGGACAGGGGGAAACACCATATATTTT. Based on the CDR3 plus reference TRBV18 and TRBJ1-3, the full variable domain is NAGVMQNPRHLVRRRGQEARLRCSPMKGHSHVYWYRQLPEEGLKFMVYLQKENIIDESGMPKERFSAEFPKEGPSILRIQQVVRGDSAAYFCASSPDWTGGNTIYFGEGSWLTVV.

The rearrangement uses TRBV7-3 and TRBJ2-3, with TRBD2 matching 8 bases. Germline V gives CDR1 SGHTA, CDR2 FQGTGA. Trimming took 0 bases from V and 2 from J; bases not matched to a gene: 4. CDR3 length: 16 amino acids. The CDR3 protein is CASSLTAGGPTDTQYF. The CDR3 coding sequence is TGTGCCAGCAGCTTAACTGCGGGGGGACCCACAGATACGCAGTATTTT.

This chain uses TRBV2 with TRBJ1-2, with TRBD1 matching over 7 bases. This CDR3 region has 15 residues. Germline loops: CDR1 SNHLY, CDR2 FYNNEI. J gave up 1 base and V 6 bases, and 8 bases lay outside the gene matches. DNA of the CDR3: TGTGCCAGCAGGGTCGACAGGGAGGTTAACTATGGCTACACCTTC. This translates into CASRVDREVNYGYTF. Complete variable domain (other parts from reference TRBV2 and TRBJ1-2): EPEVTQTPSHQVTQMGQEVILRCVPISNHLYFYWYRQILGQKVEFLVSFYNNEISEKSEIFDDQFSVERPDGSNFTLKIRSTKLEDSAMYFCASRVDREVNYGYTFGSGTRLTVV.

CDR3 in amino acids: CASSQVQGREAGELFF. CDR3 nucleotides: TGTGCCAGCAGCCAAGTCCAAGGGAGGGAAGCCGGGGAGCTGTTTTTT. This chain links TRBV14 with TRBJ2-2; 7 nucleotides agree with TRBD2. This CDR3 has 16 residues. The V and J ends lost 1 base and 6 bases, in that order; junction bases with no gene match: 8. Per the germline V gene, CDR1 is SGHDN and CDR2 is FVKESK.

The CDR3 protein is CASRLPGAGLTDTQYF. As DNA, the CDR3 is TGTGCCAGCAGGTTGCCAGGAGCGGGTCTCACAGATACGCAGTATTTT. This sequence joins TRBV28 and TRBJ2-3, with TRBD2 as a possible D gene (6 bases). This CDR3 contains 16 residues. The V gene's germline CDR1 is MDHEN and CDR2 SYDVKM. Trimming removed 6 bases at V and 2 bases at J, with 18 bases between.

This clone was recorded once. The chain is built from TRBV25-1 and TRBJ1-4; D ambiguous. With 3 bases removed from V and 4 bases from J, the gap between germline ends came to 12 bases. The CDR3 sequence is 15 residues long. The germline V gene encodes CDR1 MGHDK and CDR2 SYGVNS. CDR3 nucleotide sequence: TGTGCCAGCAGTGATTATGGCAGACTTAATGAAAAACTGTTTTTT. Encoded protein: CASSDYGRLNEKLFF.

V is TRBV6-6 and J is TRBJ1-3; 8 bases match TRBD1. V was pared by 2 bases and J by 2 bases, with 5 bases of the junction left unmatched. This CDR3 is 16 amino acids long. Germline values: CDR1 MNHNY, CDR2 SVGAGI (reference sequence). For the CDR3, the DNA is TGTGCCAGCAGTTACCCGGACAGGGTGACTGGAAACACCATATATTTT. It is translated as CASSYPDRVTGNTIYF.

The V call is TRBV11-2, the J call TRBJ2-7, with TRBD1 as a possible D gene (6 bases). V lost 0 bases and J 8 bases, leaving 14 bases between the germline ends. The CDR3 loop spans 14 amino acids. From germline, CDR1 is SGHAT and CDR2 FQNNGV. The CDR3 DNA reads TGTGCCAGCAGCTTAGATCAGGGACAACACAAGCAGTACTTC. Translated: CASSLDQGQHKQYF.

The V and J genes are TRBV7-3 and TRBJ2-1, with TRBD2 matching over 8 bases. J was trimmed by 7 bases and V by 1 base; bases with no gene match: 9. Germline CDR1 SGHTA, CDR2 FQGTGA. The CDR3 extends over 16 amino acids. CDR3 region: CASSLNSGASLNEQFF. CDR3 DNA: TGTGCCAGCAGCTTAAATAGCGGGGCGTCCTTGAATGAGCAGTTCTTC.

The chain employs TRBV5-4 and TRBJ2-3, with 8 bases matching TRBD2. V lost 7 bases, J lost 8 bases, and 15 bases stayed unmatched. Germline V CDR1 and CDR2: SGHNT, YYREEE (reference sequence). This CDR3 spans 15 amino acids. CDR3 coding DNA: TGTGCCAGCTCCTCGGGCGGGGGGTGGTTTGGTACGCAGTATTTT. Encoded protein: CASSSGGGWFGTQYF.

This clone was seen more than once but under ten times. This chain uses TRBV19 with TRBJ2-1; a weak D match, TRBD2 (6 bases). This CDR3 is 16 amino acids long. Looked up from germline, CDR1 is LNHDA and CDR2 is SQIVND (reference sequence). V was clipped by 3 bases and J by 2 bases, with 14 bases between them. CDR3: CASSMRREVTYNEQFF. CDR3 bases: TGTGCCAGTAGTATGAGGAGGGAGGTTACCTACAATGAGCAGTTCTTC.